Below are 4 T cell receptor delta chains sequenced from a single sample in a study of fetal and pediatric gammadelta thymocytes. TCRdb reanalysed the reads via CATT. Of some 910 delta-chain clones detected, roughly 49% appear once; the ten largest clones hold 13% to 15%. The sample taken for sequencing was Vgamma9Vdelta2 gamma-delta T cells from the thymus. Subset noted: sorted CD3+gammadeltaTCR+Vgamma9+Vdelta2+ thymocytes. These receptors were obtained from a child who underwent cardiac surgery and was recorded as healthy.

Of note for this clone: A far larger clone is one nucleotide away, so this likely arose from a read error. The chain has TRDV2 and TRDJ1, with TRDD3 as a possible D gene (5 bases). The CDR3 is 18 amino acids. The V gene lost 3 bases and the J gene lost 0 bases, with 22 bases spanning the gap. Per the germline V gene, CDR1 is GEAIGNYY and CDR2 is EKD. The CDR3, as DNA: TGTGCCTGTGACCGTTCCGCTCGGGGGGTAATAAACACCGATAAACTCATCTTT. Translating gives CACDRSARGVINTDKLIF.

This clone rates as large. This chain connects TRDV2 to TRDJ1, with 13 bases that match TRDD3. Unmatched junction bases numbered 10, after V lost 0 bases and J lost 1 base. Germline CDR1 is GEAIGNYY and CDR2 is EKD. The CDR3 runs to 19 residues. The CDR3 DNA reads as TGTGCCTGTGACACCAAACTGGGGGATACGCTAACTTCCACCGATAAACTCATCTTT. Its protein is CACDTKLGDTLTSTDKLIF.

Comments on this clone: Possible read error: a much larger clone is one base away. Other DNA sequences in the sample encode the same CDR3. The V gene is TRDV2, the J gene TRDJ1, with 11 bases aligning to TRDD3. This CDR3 is 24 amino acids long. The V gene's germline CDR1 is GEAIGNYY and CDR2 EKD. The CDR3 nucleotides read TGTGCCTGTGACACCATCCTACCACTGGGGGATAATGAGGGTCTCGTACAGTACACCGATAAACTTATCTTT. Amino acids: CACDTILPLGDNEGLVQYTDKLIF.

Concerning this clone itself: A far bigger clonotype differs at one base, so this is likely a read error. Other DNA sequences of this sample code for an identical CDR3. The V and J genes are TRDV2 and TRDJ1; D uncertain. CDR1 and CDR2 from the germline V gene are GEAIGNYY and EKD. This CDR3 spans 17 amino acids. The chain's CDR3 is CACDTYRKENLTDKLIF. Written as DNA, the CDR3 is TGTGCCTGTGACACTTACCGTAAGGAGAATCTCACCGATAAACTCATTTTT.